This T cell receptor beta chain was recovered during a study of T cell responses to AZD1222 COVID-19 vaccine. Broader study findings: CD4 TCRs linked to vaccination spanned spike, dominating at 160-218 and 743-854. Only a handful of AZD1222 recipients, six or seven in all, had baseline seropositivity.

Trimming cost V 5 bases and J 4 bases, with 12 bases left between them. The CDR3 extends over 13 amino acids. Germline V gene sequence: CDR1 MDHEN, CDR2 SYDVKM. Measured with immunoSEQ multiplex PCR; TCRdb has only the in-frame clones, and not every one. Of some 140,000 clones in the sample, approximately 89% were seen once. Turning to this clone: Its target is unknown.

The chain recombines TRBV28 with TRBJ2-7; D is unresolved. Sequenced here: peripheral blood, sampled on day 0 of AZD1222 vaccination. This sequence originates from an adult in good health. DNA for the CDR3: TGTGCCAGCAGTCCTCCCCTTTATTACGAGCAGTACTTC. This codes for CASSPPLYYEQYF. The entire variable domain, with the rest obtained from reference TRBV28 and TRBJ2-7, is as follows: DVKVTQSSRYLVKRTGEKVFLECVQDMDHENMFWYRQDPGLGLRLIYFSYDVKMKEKGDIPEGYSVSREKKERFSLILESASTNQTSMYLCASSPPLYYEQYFGPGTRLTVT.